This T cell receptor beta chain comes out of a study of T cell repertoires in cytomegalovirus infection. Study-wide context: Matching HLA type, along with CMV infection, was indicated by public TCR beta signatures.

TCRdb passed the reads through MiXCR, listing each CDR3 protein once. The sample lists roughly 500,000 distinct CDR3 sequences, roughly 43% seen once, with 43% in the top ten. The CDR3 is made up of 17 amino acids. V was clipped by 6 bases and J by 0 bases, with 18 bases between them. The germline CDR1 and CDR2 sequences are SGHVS and FNYEAQ. This clonotype turned up a few times. The antigen is not known. Whole-study findings and limits: Summed frequency of shared TCR beta families picked out CMV carriers who also had the relevant HLA.

Material: cultured PBMCs, obtained from culture after CMV antigen stimulation. The TCR originated in a human donor in good health (CMV status not recorded). Some clones in this sample may be carry-over from other donors' samples. J is TRBJ2-1 and V is TRBV7-6; no firm D call. In DNA form, the CDR3 reads TGTGCCAGCAGTTTAAAAACCGATCCGAGCTCCTACAATGAGCAGTTCTTC. Translated: CASSLKTDPSSYNEQFF. Complete variable domain (other parts from reference TRBV7-6 and TRBJ2-1): GAGVSQSPRYKVTKRGQDVALRCDPISGHVSLYWYRQALGQGPEFLTYFNYEAQQDKSGLPNDRFSAERPEGSISTLTIQRTEQRDSAMYRCASSLKTDPSSYNEQFFGPGTRLTVL.